This entry is about one T cell receptor beta chain. Its antigen is unidentified. This entry belongs to a study of T cells expressing NK-cell markers. About the study: All TCR beta repertoires analysed originated from sorted CD3+CD56+NKG2C+, CD3+CD56+NKG2C- and CD3+CD56-NKG2C+ T cells. Study observations and caveats: The CD3+CD56-NKG2C+ fraction of a few donors was also led by these clonotypes. In roughly 6 donors, dominant CD3+CD56+NKG2C+ clones formed roughly 1.0-7.5% of CD8+ cells. What remained unclear was the HCMV specificity of expanded NKG2C+ T cell clones.

Using the 5' RACE reads, TCRdb records one entry per CDR3 protein without DNA. The repertoire table contains a few hundred thousand distinct CDR3 sequences. This clonotype originated in a man aged 18-70 years in good health. Sequenced input: blood T cells: a sorted CD56 or NKG2C T cell subset, CD4+ or CD8+ T cells, or bulk PBMC T cells (not recorded which).

CDR3 residues: CSARAGSSPLHF. The chain employs TRBV20-1 and TRBJ1-6; there is no DNA to check the TCRdb D call of TRBD1. The CDR3 is 12 amino acids. CDR1 is DFQATT and CDR2 is SNEGSKA in the germline V gene (reference sequence).